This T cell receptor (beta chain) was obtained from a study of blood T cell repertoires in COVID-19 (dated by TCRdb to about 2020). At the level of the whole study: Samples from collaborators originated in the United States, Italy and Spain and spanned both the acute and convalescent phases of COVID-19. Samples were obtained from the ongoing ImmuneRACE study (first 160 participants) and from about 1,300 subjects provided by 6 global collaborators. The material from the prospective study consisted of cDNA or gDNA derived from T cells, B-cell-depleted T cells, or PBMCs. A de-identified subject ID, COVID-19 status, age in years and sex were almost always included in the sample metadata. Subjects who had been exposed to COVID-19, were actively infected with it, or had recovered from it provided the deeply sampled blood TCRbeta repertoires that made up the dataset. Where available, HLA class I and class II types were taken from metadata supplied by the sample provider and were not determined by assay-based typing. The repertoires were released in a freely available public database meant as a resource for research on the immune response to SARS-CoV-2. General findings and caveats noted by the study authors: The quantity of clinical and demographic metadata differed by source and by participant and was supplied without curation.

Each collaborating institution followed its own protocols to collect whole blood in K2EDTA tubes. For TCRbeta analysis, collaborator samples were shipped as frozen whole blood, as isolated PBMCs, or as DNA extracted from either sample type. As regards this clone: Its antigen is not yet known. Base quality data are lacking; no much larger clone is found one base away.

TCRbeta CDR3 regions were amplified from genomic DNA by means of the immunoSEQ Assay, a bias-controlled multiplex PCR. In the authors' own workflow: Within the assay, amplification of reference gene primers was used to estimate how many nucleated cells each sample contained. Sequence reads were collapsed and filtered to measure the absolute abundance of every unique TCRbeta CDR3 rearrangement. Productive Simpson clonality was computed per sample as the square root of Simpson's diversity index over productive rearrangements. The source is immuneACCESS, and TCRdb retained only in-frame sequences with V and J called. Part of the clones is not carried over; for the studies checked, unresolved V genes explain less than half of this, and the remainder is unexplained. V, J and clone size are those of that table, while D and trimming were read from the DNA. The sample table contains more than 25,000 clones; only one count was recorded for roughly 89% of them. Approximately 50% of the sample lies in the top ten.

V trim: 1 base; J trim: 6 bases; unmatched bases: 9. Per the germline V gene, SGHRS is the CDR1 and YFSETQ is the CDR2. Including the terminal cysteine and phenylalanine, the CDR3 comprises 15 residues. Only the CDR3 DNA stays, 45 bases, in frame from base 1. The receptor was isolated from a human donor with acute or convalescent COVID-19. The donor label of this sample is uncertain. Recombination linked TRBV5-1 to TRBJ1-2; 7 junctional bases match TRBD1. Material: peripheral blood. CDR3 protein: CASSLLAVRGDGYTF. The DNA reads as follows: TGCGCCAGCAGCTTGTTAGCGGTCAGGGGGGATGGCTACACCTTC.